The next 17 T cell receptor beta chains were all read from a single sample in a study of blood T cell repertoires in COVID-19. Produced via immunoSEQ multiplex PCR; TCRdb's table is partial and in-frame only. The repertoire consists of 100,000 to 150,000 clones, with approximately 84% occurring once and the leading ten covering about 18%. What was sequenced was peripheral blood. These TCRs come from a woman of 80 years or more with acute or convalescent COVID-19.

The V and J genes are TRBV7-2 and TRBJ2-1; 15 nucleotides match TRBD2. Germline V gene lookup returns CDR1 SGHTA and CDR2 FQGNSA. V lost 5 bases and J lost 12; bases outside the gene matches: 8. This CDR3 is 15 amino acids long. The CDR3 nucleotides are TGTGCCAGCAGCAACGGACTAGCGGGAGGGCCCGGGCAGTTCTTC. Amino acid sequence: CASSNGLAGGPGQFF.

This clone has a single count. The V call is TRBV7-9, the J call TRBJ2-3; D might be TRBD2 (6 bases). CDR1 is SEHNR, CDR2 FQNEAQ, per germline (reference sequence). V was cut by 5 bases and J by 2 bases, with 8 bases left in between. This CDR3 contains 13 residues. The CDR3 DNA follows: TGTGCCAGCAGCGGCGGGGACACAGATACGCAGTATTTT. This translates into CASSGGDTDTQYF.

V gene TRBV7-2 combines with J gene TRBJ1-4, with D possibly being TRBD1 (6 bases). The CDR3 length is 15 residues. Trimming cost V 1 base and J 7 bases, with 13 bases left between them. Germline V gene data show CDR1 as SGHTA and CDR2 as FQGNSA. CDR3 amino acids: CASSLDRGAGEKLFF. Written as DNA, the CDR3 is TGTGCCAGCAGCTTAGATCGGGGGGCGGGTGAAAAACTGTTTTTT.

This rearrangement joins TRBV5-1 to TRBJ1-2; 7 bases are shared with TRBD1. Unmatched junction bases numbered 6, after V lost 3 bases and J lost 7 bases. Germline CDR1 SGHRS, CDR2 YFSETQ. CDR3 length equals 13 residues. The CDR3 is CASSSWDSPGYTF. In DNA form, the CDR3 reads TGCGCCAGCAGCTCTTGGGACAGTCCTGGCTACACCTTC.

The chain links TRBV18 to TRBJ1-1; TRBD1 aligns across 10 bases. V was clipped by 8 bases and J by 4 bases; unmatched bases: 7. The CDR3 sequence is 14 residues long. CDR1 is KGHSH, CDR2 LQKENI, per germline. The CDR3 here is CASTQTGGVTEAFF. CDR3 in DNA: TGTGCCAGCACCCAGACAGGGGGCGTCACTGAAGCTTTCTTT.

The chain carries TRBV2 and TRBJ1-4, with 7 bases fitting TRBD1. This CDR3 region has 14 residues. The germline CDR1 and CDR2 sequences are SNHLY and FYNNEI. V was pared by 8 bases and J by 3 bases, with 6 bases of the junction left unmatched. This CDR3 reads CASQADRSNEKLFF. The DNA of the CDR3 is TGTGCCAGCCAGGCGGACAGGTCTAATGAAAAACTGTTTTTT.

The CDR3 sequence: CASGQGDYGYTF. The DNA for the CDR3 is TGTGCCAGCGGACAGGGAGACTATGGCTACACCTTC. This chain connects TRBV2 to TRBJ1-2; TRBD1 agrees at 8 bases. Unmatched junction bases numbered 2, after V lost 8 bases and J lost 3 bases. This CDR3 has 12 residues. CDR1 is SNHLY and CDR2 is FYNNEI in the germline V gene. Based on the CDR3 plus reference TRBV2 and TRBJ1-2, the full variable domain is EPEVTQTPSHQVTQMGQEVILRCVPISNHLYFYWYRQILGQKVEFLVSFYNNEISEKSEIFDDQFSVERPDGSNFTLKIRSTKLEDSAMYFCASGQGDYGYTFGSGTRLTVV.

The chain has TRBV29-1 and TRBJ1-4; TRBD1 is a possible D gene (5 bases). The CDR3 covers 13 residues. The V end was cut by 7 bases, the J end by 3 bases, with 12 bases between. In germline, CDR1 is SQVTM, CDR2 ANQGSEA. The CDR3 reads CSAQRGANEKLFF. The CDR3 DNA reads TGCAGCGCCCAAAGGGGTGCTAATGAAAAACTGTTTTTT.

The J gene is TRBJ2-1, the V gene TRBV6-2 or TRBV6-3; 9 nucleotides line up with TRBD1. The CDR3 runs to 15 residues. With 2 bases clipped from V and 8 bases from J, the junction kept 7 bases outside the gene matches. Germline lookup yields CDR1 MNHEY and CDR2 SVGEGT. CDR3 nucleotide sequence: TGTGCCAGCAGTTACCGACAGGGGGGTGTCGATGAGCAGTTCTTC. This sequence encodes CASSYRQGGVDEQFF.

The V and J genes are TRBV5-6 and TRBJ2-7; 9 bases map to TRBD1. The CDR3 is 11 residues long. V lost 4 bases to trimming and J lost 7 bases; unmatched junction nucleotides: 0. Germline loops: CDR1 SGHDT, CDR2 YYEEEE. In DNA, the CDR3 is TGTGCCAGCAGCGGGACAGGGGAGCAGTACTTC. As protein: CASSGTGEQYF.

The J gene is TRBJ1-6, the V gene TRBV19; weak D call: TRBD1 (6 bases). CDR3 length: 16 residues. V lost 3 bases to trimming and J lost 8 bases, with 17 bases between them. Germline CDR1 is LNHDA and CDR2 is SQIVND (reference sequence). In nucleotides, the CDR3 is TGTGCCAGTAGTATTCGGCAGGGGCCTAGTGATTCACCCCTCCACTTT. Protein product: CASSIRQGPSDSPLHF. The full variable domain, completed using reference TRBV19 and TRBJ1-6, is DGGITQSPKYLFRKEGQNVTLSCEQNLNHDAMYWYRQDPGQGLRLIYYSQIVNDFQKGDIAEGYSVSREKKESFPLTVTSAQKNPTAFYLCASSIRQGPSDSPLHFGNGTRLTVT.

The chain combines TRBV13 with TRBJ1-1; TRBD1 matches at 8 bases. The junction had 5 bases not matched to a gene; V was cut back by 4 bases and J by 10 bases. Germline CDR1 and CDR2: PRHDT and FYEKMQ (reference sequence). The CDR3 is made up of 12 amino acids. For the CDR3, the DNA is TGTGCCAGCAGCTCCGCAGGGGGCGTAGCTTTCTTT. As protein: CASSSAGGVAFF.

This sequence joins TRBV5-4 and TRBJ2-2; 7 bases fit TRBD1. The CDR3 is 15 residues long. Germline trimming cut 3 bases from V and 3 bases from J; bases unmatched to any gene: 5. In germline, CDR1 is SGHNT, CDR2 YYREEE (reference sequence). CDR3 protein: CASSSRTGHTGELFF. CDR3 nucleotides: TGTGCCAGCAGCTCCCGGACAGGACACACCGGGGAGCTGTTTTTT.

This clone was counted between two and nine times. The chain carries TRBV14 and TRBJ2-5; D is unclear. With 1 base removed from V and 4 bases from J, the gap between germline ends came to 10 bases. Germline CDR1 reads SGHDN; CDR2 reads FVKESK. The length of the CDR3 is 14 residues. CDR3 in amino acids: CASSQVSGRETQYF. CDR3 nucleotide sequence: TGTGCCAGCAGCCAAGTGTCAGGTCGAGAGACCCAGTACTTC. The complete variable domain, with remaining parts taken from reference TRBV14 and TRBJ2-5, reads EAGVTQFPSHSVIEKGQTVTLRCDPISGHDNLYWYRRVMGKEIKFLLHFVKESKQDESGMPNNRFLAERTGGTYSTLKVQPAELEDSGVYFCASSQVSGRETQYFGPGTRLLVL.

The rearrangement uses TRBV7-2 and TRBJ2-7; TRBD2 matches at 15 bases. The germline gives CDR1 SGHTA, CDR2 FQGNSA. This CDR3 spans 16 amino acids. The junction had 13 bases not matched to a gene; V was cut back by 5 bases and J by 11 bases. The CDR3 coding sequence is TGTGCCAGCAGCCTGGGACTAGCGGGAGGAGAGGGGCGGGAGTACTTC. This translates into CASSLGLAGGEGREYF. Full variable domain (rest looked up from reference TRBV7-2 and TRBJ2-7): GAGVSQSPSNKVTEKGKDVELRCDPISGHTALYWYRQSLGQGLEFLIYFQGNSAPDKSGLPSDRFSAERTGGSVSTLTIQRTQQEDSAVYLCASSLGLAGGEGREYFGPGTRLTVT.

This chain joins TRBV27 and TRBJ2-1, with TRBD2 matching over 7 bases. The junction had 2 bases not matched to a gene; V was cut back by 4 bases and J by 2 bases. The CDR3 runs 14 residues. The V gene's germline CDR1 is MNHEY and CDR2 SMNVEV (reference sequence). The CDR3 protein is CASSSGTTYNEQFF. CDR3 DNA: TGTGCCAGCAGTTCAGGGACTACCTACAATGAGCAGTTCTTC.

The V call is TRBV4-1, the J call TRBJ1-1, with D perhaps matching TRBD1 (5 bases). Trimming left V 0 bases short and J 1 base short, with 12 bases between. Germline assignment: CDR1 MGHRA and CDR2 YSYEKL. This CDR3 contains 16 residues. The CDR3 here is CASSQEGNRWNTEAFF. The CDR3 nucleotides read TGCGCCAGCAGCCAAGAGGGGAACAGGTGGAACACTGAAGCTTTCTTT.